Below are 11 T cell receptor beta chains sequenced from a single sample in a study of blood T cell repertoires in COVID-19. The protocol was immunoSEQ multiplex PCR, while the TCRdb copy is restricted to in-frame clones and leaves out a portion. In the table there are 200,000 to 300,000 clones, approximately 80% of which are singletons. The sequenced material came from peripheral blood. These TCRs come from a woman at least 80 years old with acute or convalescent COVID-19.

The genes are TRBV19 and TRBJ2-1; 11 bases are shared with TRBD2. With 5 bases clipped from V and 3 bases from J, the junction kept 6 bases outside the gene matches. Germline V lookup: CDR1 LNHDA, CDR2 SQIVND (reference sequence). This CDR3 has 16 amino acids. CDR3 bases: TGTGCCAGTAGTTCCCGGACTAGCGGGTTCTACAATGAGCAGTTCTTC. Amino acid sequence: CASSSRTSGFYNEQFF.

This clone came up once. The rearrangement uses TRBV6-1 and TRBJ1-4, with a weak D call TRBD1 (5 bases). This CDR3 spans 13 amino acids. Per the germline V gene, CDR1 is MNHNS and CDR2 is SASEGT. Trimming stripped 6 bases from V and 8 bases from J, with 13 bases between. Here the CDR3 reads CASRTDSSEKLFF. The CDR3 coding sequence is TGTGCCAGCAGAACAGACAGCTCCGAAAAACTGTTTTTT.

The chain employs TRBV5-1 and TRBJ1-3; D is possibly TRBD1 (6 bases). This CDR3 has 15 residues. V was shortened by 4 bases and J by 4 bases, with 15 bases between the two germline ends. Germline lookup yields CDR1 SGHRS and CDR2 YFSETQ. DNA of the CDR3: TGCGCCAGCAGCCCGCGGACAGCAGCGGGAAACACCATATATTTT. This translates into CASSPRTAAGNTIYF.

The chain links TRBV3-1 (or the pseudogene TRBV3-2) to TRBJ2-5, with D perhaps TRBD2 (5 bases). Germline V gene sequence: CDR1 LGHDT, CDR2 YNNKEL (reference sequence). The CDR3 totals 14 residues. V lost 3 bases, J lost 5 bases, and 13 bases lay in between. DNA of the CDR3: TGTGCCAGCAGCCACGCCGGGCCGGGGGAGACCCAGTACTTC. The encoded protein is CASSHAGPGETQYF.

The gene calls are TRBV19 and TRBJ1-3, with TRBD1 matching over 7 bases. This CDR3 comprises 16 residues. The trim removed 5 bases at V and 1 base at J, leaving 8 bases unmatched. The germline V gene has CDR1 LNHDA and CDR2 SQIVND (reference sequence). CDR3 region: CASSARQGPSGNTIYF. Here the CDR3 DNA reads TGTGCCAGTAGTGCCAGACAGGGCCCATCTGGAAACACCATATATTTT.

This clone showed up just once. The J gene is TRBJ2-3, the V gene TRBV7-8; TRBD1 is a possible D gene (6 bases). The CDR3 loop spans 15 amino acids. Trimming stripped 8 bases from V and 4 bases from J, with 19 bases between. Germline CDR1 SGHVS, CDR2 FQNEAQ. CDR3 coding DNA: TGTGCCAGCTCACGGCAGGGGCACGTCCCAGATACGCAGTATTTT. Protein sequence: CASSRQGHVPDTQYF.

The sample holds a few counts of this clone. This chain joins TRBV2 and TRBJ2-3; D perhaps matches TRBD1 (5 bases). CDR3 length equals 11 residues. V lost 10 bases to trimming and J lost 5 bases, with 10 bases between them. CDR1 SNHLY and CDR2 FYNNEI come from the germline V gene. This CDR3 is CATSGKDTQYF. The CDR3 nucleotides are TGTGCCACCTCAGGGAAAGATACGCAGTATTTT.

The chain employs TRBV7-2 and TRBJ2-3; D possibly corresponds to TRBD1 (6 bases). The CDR3 consists of 16 residues. Between the trimmed V and J ends, which lost 5 bases and 3 bases, there was a span of 18 bases. Germline CDR1 reads SGHTA; CDR2 reads FQGNSA. Written as DNA, the CDR3 is TGTGCCAGCAGCCAACAAGGGACAAGGGAGACAGATACGCAGTATTTT. Translation gives CASSQQGTRETDTQYF.

This clone was counted a single time. The chain carries TRBV30 and TRBJ2-5, with 8 nucleotides matching TRBD1. In germline, CDR1 is GTSNPN, CDR2 SVGIG (reference sequence). The CDR3 consists of 14 residues. The V gene end was trimmed by 0 bases and the J gene end by 5 bases; junction bases not matched to a gene: 5. In DNA form, the CDR3 reads TGTGCCTGGAGTGTACGGACAGGGCTGGAGACCCAGTACTTC. Encoded protein: CAWSVRTGLETQYF. The whole variable domain, filled in from reference TRBV30 and TRBJ2-5, reads SQTIHQWPATLVQPVGSPLSLECTVEGTSNPNLYWYRQAAGRGLQLLFYSVGIGQISSEVPQNLSASRPQDRQFILSSKKLLLSDSGFYLCAWSVRTGLETQYFGPGTRLLVL.

In DNA, the CDR3 is TGTGCCAGCAGCCAGGCACAGGGGGCGCTTGTTACTGAAGCTTTCTTT. This translates into CASSQAQGALVTEAFF. V is TRBV4-2 and J is TRBJ1-1; 9 positions agree with TRBD1. The CDR3 consists of 16 residues. J gave up 5 bases and V 3 bases, and 10 bases lay outside the gene matches. Germline CDR1 LGHNA, CDR2 YNFKEQ.

V is TRBV11-3 and J is TRBJ2-1; TRBD2 matches at 9 bases. After removal of 1 base from V and 3 bases from J, the junction contained 4 bases not matched to a gene. This CDR3 contains 16 residues. Germline CDR1 reads SGHNT; CDR2 reads YENEEA. CDR3 in DNA: TGTGCCAGCAGCTTAGTGTTAGCGGGAGACTACAATGAGCAGTTCTTC. Translation gives CASSLVLAGDYNEQFF.